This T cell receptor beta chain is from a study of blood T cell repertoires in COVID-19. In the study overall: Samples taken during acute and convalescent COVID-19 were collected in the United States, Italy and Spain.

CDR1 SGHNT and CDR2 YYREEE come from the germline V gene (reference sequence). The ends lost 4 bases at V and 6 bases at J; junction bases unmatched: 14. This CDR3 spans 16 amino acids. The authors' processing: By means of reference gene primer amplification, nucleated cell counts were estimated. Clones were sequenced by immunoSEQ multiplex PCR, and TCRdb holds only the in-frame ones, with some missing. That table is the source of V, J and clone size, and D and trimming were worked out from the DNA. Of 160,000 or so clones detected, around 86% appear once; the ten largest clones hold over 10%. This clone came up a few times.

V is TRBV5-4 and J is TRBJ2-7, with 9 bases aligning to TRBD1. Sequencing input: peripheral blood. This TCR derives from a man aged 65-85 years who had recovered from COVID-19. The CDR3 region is CASSPLGGTGSSEQYF. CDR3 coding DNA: TGTGCCAGCAGCCCCCTGGGCGGGACAGGGTCAAGCGAGCAGTACTTC.